This TCR beta chain was profiled in a study of Ad26.COV2.S vaccination and SARS-CoV-2 variants. Study-level information: Recipients of Ad26.COV2.S got it intramuscularly, once or twice 56 days apart.

This sample's treatment: 15 to 20 received Ad26.COV2.S at low or high dose, single or two shots; 5 received placebo; per-sample allocation not given. The samples date from day 63 after the first vaccine or placebo injection. Boston hosted the donor, who was an adult aged 18-55 years. Spike of the Wuhan-strain SARS-CoV-2 was expressed by an Ad26 vector, which formed the vaccine. Sequenced by immunoSEQ multiplex PCR; TCRdb stores in-frame clones only, minus some. The sample holds a few hundred thousand clones; 83% are singletons and the top ten take around 7%. With regard to this clone: Its specificity is not known.

The CDR3 totals 13 residues. The germline V gene encodes CDR1 MNHEY and CDR2 SVGAGI. Trimming shortened V by 0 bases and J by 4 bases, and 6 bases separated the two germline ends. General observations from the study: Similar non-spike TCR breadth was seen in vaccine and placebo recipients.

This receptor was taken from a person between 18 and 65 years old who received the Ad26.COV2.S COVID-19 vaccine or a placebo. The gene calls are TRBV6-5 and TRBJ1-1; D gene ambiguous. Sequencing was performed on peripheral blood, taken in a trial of Ad26.COV2.S vaccine versus placebo. CDR3 sequence: CASSYSESTEAFF. CDR3 DNA: TGTGCCAGCAGTTACTCTGAGTCCACTGAAGCTTTCTTT.